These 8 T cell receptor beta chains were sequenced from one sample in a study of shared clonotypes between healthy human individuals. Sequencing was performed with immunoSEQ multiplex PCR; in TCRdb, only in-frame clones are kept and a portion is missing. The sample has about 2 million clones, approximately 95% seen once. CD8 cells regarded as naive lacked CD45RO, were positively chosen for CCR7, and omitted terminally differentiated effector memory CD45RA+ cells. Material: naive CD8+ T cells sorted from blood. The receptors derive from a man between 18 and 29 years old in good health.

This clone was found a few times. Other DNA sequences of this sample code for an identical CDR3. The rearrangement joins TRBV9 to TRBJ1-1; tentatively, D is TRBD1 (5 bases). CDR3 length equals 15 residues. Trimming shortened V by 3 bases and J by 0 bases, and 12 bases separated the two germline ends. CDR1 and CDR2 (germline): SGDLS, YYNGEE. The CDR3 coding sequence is TGTGCCAGCAGCGGGGGAGACAGCCTGAACACTGAAGCTTTCTTT. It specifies CASSGGDSLNTEAFF. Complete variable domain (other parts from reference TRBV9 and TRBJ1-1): DSGVTQTPKHLITATGQRVTLRCSPRSGDLSVYWYQQSLDQGLQFLIQYYNGEERAKGNILERFSAQQFPDLHSELNLSSLELGDSALYFCASSGGDSLNTEAFFGQGTRLTVV.

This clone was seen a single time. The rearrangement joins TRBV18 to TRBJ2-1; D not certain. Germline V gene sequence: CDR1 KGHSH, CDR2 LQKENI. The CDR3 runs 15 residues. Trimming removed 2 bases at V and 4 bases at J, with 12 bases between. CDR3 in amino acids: CASSPVSPIYNEQFF. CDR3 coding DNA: TGTGCCAGCTCACCAGTATCCCCCATATACAATGAGCAGTTCTTC.

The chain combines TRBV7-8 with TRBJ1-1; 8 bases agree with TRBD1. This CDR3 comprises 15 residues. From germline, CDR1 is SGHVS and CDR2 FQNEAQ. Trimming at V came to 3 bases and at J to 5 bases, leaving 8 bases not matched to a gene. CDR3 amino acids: CASSFNKQGGTEAFF. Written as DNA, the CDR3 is TGTGCCAGCAGCTTCAATAAACAGGGGGGGACTGAAGCTTTCTTT.

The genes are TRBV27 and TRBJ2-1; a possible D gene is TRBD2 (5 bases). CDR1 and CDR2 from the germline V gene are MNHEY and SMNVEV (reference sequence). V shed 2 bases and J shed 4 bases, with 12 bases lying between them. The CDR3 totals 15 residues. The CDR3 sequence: CASSLKEGSYNEQFF. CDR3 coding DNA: TGTGCCAGCAGTTTAAAAGAGGGCTCATACAATGAGCAGTTCTTC.

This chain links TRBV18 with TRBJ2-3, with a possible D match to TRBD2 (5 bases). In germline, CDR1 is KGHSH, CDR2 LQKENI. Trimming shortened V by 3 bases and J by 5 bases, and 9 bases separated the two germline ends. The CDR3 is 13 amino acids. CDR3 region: CASSPEDGDTQYF. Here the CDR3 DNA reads TGTGCCAGCTCACCGGAGGATGGAGATACGCAGTATTTT. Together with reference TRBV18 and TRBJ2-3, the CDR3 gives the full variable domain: NAGVMQNPRHLVRRRGQEARLRCSPMKGHSHVYWYRQLPEEGLKFMVYLQKENIIDESGMPKERFSAEFPKEGPSILRIQQVVRGDSAAYFCASSPEDGDTQYFGPGTRLTVL.

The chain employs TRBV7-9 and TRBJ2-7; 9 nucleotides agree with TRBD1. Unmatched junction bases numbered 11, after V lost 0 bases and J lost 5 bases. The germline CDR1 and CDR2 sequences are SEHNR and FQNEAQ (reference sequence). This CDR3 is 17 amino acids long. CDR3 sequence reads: CASSLAGSGTGTHEQYF. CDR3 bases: TGTGCCAGCAGCTTAGCGGGCTCCGGGACAGGGACTCACGAGCAGTACTTC.

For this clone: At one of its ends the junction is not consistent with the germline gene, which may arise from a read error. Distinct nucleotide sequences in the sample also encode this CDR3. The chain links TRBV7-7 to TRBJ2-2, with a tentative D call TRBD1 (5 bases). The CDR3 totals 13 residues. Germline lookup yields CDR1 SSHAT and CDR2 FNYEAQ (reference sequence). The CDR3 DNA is TGTGCTAGCAGCTTAGTAGGGGCCGGGGAGCTGTTTTTT. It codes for CASSLVGAGELFF.

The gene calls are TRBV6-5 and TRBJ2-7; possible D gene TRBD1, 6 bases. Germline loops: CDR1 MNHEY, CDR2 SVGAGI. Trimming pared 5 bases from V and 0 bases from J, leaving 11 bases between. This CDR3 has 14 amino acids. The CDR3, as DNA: TGTGCCAGCAGTGACGGGACAAGCTCCTACGAGCAGTACTTC. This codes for CASSDGTSSYEQYF.